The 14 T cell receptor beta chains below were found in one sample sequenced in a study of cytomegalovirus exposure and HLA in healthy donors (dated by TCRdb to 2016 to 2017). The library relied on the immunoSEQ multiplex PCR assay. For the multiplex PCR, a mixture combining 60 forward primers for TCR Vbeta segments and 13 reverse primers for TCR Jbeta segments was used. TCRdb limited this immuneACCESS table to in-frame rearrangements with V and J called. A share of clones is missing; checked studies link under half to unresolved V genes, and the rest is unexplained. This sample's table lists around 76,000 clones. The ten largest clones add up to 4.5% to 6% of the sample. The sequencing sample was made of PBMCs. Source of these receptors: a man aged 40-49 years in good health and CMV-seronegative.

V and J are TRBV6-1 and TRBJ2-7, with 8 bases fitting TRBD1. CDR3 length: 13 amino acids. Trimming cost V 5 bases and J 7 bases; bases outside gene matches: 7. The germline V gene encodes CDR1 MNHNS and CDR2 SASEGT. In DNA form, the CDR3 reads TGTGCCAGCAGTAGACAGGGGCTGAGGGAGCAGTACTTC. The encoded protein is CASSRQGLREQYF.

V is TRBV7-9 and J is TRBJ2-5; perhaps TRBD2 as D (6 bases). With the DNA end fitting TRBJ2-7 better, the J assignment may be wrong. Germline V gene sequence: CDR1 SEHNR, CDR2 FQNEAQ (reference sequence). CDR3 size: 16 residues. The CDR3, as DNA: TGTGCCAGCAGCTCGCGGTCGTGGGGGGAGGCCTACGAGCAGTACTTC. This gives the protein CASSSRSWGEAYEQYF.

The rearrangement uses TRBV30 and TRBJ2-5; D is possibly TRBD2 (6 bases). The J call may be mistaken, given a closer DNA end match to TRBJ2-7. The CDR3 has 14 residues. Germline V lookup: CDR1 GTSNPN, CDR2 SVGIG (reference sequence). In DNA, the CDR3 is TGTGCCTGGAGGGCGGGGCGAAGATCCTACGAGCAGTACTTC. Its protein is CAWRAGRRSYEQYF.

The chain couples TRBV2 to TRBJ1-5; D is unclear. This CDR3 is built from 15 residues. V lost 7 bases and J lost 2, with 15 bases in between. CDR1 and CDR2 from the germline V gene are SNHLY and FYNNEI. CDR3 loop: CASTPGPLGNQPQHF. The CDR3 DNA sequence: TGTGCCAGCACCCCAGGTCCGCTGGGCAATCAGCCCCAGCATTTT.

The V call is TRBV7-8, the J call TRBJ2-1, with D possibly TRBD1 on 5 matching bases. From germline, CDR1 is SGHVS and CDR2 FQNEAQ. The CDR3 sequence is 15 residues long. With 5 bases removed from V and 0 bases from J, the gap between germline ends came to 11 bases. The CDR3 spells CASSLRQSSYNEQFF. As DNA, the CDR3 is TGTGCCAGCAGCCTTAGACAGAGCTCCTACAATGAGCAGTTCTTC. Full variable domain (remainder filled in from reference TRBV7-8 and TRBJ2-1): GAGVSQSPRYKVAKRGQDVALRCDPISGHVSLFWYQQALGQGPEFLTYFQNEAQLDKSGLPSDRFFAERPEGSVSTLKIQRTQQEDSAVYLCASSLRQSSYNEQFFGPGTRLTVL.

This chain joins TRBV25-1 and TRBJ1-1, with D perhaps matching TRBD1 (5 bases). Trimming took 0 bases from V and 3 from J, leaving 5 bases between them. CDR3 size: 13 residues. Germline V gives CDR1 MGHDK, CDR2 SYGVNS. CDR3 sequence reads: CASSEYRDTEAFF. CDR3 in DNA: TGTGCCAGCAGTGAATACAGGGACACTGAAGCTTTCTTT.

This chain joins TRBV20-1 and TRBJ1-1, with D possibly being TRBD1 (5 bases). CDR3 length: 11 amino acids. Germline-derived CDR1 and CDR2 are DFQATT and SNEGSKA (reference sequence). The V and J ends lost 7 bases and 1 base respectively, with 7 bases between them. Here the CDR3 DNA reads TGCAGTGGTCAGGGGAACACTGAAGCTTTCTTT. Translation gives CSGQGNTEAFF.

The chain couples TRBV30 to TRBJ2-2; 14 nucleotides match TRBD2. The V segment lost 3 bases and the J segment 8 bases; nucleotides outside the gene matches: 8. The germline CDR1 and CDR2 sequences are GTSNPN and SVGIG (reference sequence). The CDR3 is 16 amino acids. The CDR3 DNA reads TGTGCCTGGAGACAAGTGGGGACTAGCGGGAGAGGGGAGCTGTTTTTT. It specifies CAWRQVGTSGRGELFF. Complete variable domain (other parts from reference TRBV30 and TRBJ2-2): SQTIHQWPATLVQPVGSPLSLECTVEGTSNPNLYWYRQAAGRGLQLLFYSVGIGQISSEVPQNLSASRPQDRQFILSSKKLLLSDSGFYLCAWRQVGTSGRGELFFGEGSRLTVL.

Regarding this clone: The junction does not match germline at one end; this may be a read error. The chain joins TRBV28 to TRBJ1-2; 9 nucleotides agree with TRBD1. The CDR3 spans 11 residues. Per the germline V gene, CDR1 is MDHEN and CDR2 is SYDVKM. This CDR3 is CASSSGQGLNF. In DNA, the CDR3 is TGTGCCAGCAGTTCAGGACAGGGGCTCAACTTC.

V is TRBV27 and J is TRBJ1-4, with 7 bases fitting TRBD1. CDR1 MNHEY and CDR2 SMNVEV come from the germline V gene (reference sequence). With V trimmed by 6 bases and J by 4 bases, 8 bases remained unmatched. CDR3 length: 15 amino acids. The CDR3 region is CASSRDRVGNEKLFF. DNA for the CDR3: TGTGCCAGCAGCCGCGACAGGGTGGGTAATGAAAAACTGTTTTTT.

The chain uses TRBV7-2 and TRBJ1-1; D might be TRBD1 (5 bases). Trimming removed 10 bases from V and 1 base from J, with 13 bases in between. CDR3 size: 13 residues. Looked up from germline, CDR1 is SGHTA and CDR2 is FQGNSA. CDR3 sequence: CATGEGRNTEAFF. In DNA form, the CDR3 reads TGTGCCACGGGGGAGGGGAGGAACACTGAAGCTTTCTTT.

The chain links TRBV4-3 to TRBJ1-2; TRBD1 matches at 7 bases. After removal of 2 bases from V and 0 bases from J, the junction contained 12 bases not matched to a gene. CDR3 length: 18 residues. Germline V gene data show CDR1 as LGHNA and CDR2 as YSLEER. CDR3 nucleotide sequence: TGCGCCAGCAGCCAACAACCGACAGGGAGAGCTTCTAACTATGGCTACACCTTC. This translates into CASSQQPTGRASNYGYTF.

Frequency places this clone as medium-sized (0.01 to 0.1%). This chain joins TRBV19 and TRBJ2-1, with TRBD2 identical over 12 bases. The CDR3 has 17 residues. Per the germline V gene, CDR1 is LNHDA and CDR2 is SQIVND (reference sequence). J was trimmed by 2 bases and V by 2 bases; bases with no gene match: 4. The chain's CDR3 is CASSIQGTSGPYNEQFF. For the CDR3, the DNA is TGTGCCAGTAGTATACAAGGGACTAGCGGGCCCTACAATGAGCAGTTCTTC.

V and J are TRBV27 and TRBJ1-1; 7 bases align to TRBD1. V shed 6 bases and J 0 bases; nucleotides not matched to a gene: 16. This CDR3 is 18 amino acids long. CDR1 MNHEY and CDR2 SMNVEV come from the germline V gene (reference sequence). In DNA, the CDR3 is TGTGCCAGCAGCCCGATCATCCCGGACAGGCTTATGAACACTGAAGCTTTCTTT. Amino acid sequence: CASSPIIPDRLMNTEAFF.